This T cell receptor beta chain was identified during a study of CD8 T cells in ankylosing spondylitis. General study results and limits: The authors reported significant enrichment of disease-linked clones in matched ankylosing spondylitis synovial fluid. One TCR beta motif, made up of several highly homologous variants, appeared characteristic of ankylosing spondylitis blood.

This clonotype has ten or more counts. Antigen specificity is unknown. Quantitative 5'-RACE with molecular barcodes was used to make the TCR beta libraries. TCRdb independently ran MiXCR on the 5' RACE reads; one entry per CDR3 protein. The sample contains almost 250,000 distinct CDR3 sequences, about 30% of which appear only once. The CDR3 sequence is 14 residues long. The V segment lost 6 bases and the J segment 3 bases; nucleotides outside the gene matches: 2. In germline, CDR1 is MRHNA, CDR2 SNTAGT. Sequencing was done on a sample of blood, either unsorted or a sorted T cell fraction (not recorded which). This receptor was identified in a male donor with ankylosing spondylitis or in good health (not recorded which). The J gene is TRBJ2-1, the V gene TRBV6-4; 10 nucleotides line up with TRBD2. CDR3 amino acids: CASSSGGDYNEQFF. CDR3 nucleotide sequence: TGTGCCAGCAGCAGCGGGGGGGACTACAATGAGCAGTTCTTC.